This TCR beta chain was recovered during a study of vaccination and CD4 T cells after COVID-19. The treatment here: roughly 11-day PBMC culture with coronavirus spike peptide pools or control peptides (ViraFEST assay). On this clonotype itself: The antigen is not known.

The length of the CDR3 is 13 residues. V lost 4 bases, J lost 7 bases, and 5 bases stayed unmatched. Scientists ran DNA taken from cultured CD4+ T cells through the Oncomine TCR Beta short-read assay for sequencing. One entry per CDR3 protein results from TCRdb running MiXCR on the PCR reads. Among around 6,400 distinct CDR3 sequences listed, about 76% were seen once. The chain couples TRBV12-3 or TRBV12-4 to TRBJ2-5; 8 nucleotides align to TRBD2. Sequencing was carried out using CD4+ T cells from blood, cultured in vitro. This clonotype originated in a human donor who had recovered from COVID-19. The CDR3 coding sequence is TGTGCCAGCAGTTCGACTAGCGAGGGGACCCAGTACTTC. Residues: CASSSTSEGTQYF.